What follows are 11 T cell receptor beta chains derived from one specimen sequenced in a study of blood T cells in healthy people across ages. A second PCR of roughly 6 to 12 cycles used a sample-barcoded 5' primer and a J-beta primer mix. Via MiXCR, TCRdb re-called the 5' RACE reads, giving one row per CDR3 protein. The top ten hold 6.5% to 10% of the sample, which has 1.2 million to 1.5 million distinct CDR3 sequences, around 39% seen once. The specimen was blood. Receptors were obtained from a woman aged 18-30 years in good health.

Only a few counts were recorded for this clonotype. This sequence joins TRBV7-2 and TRBJ2-1; TRBD2 matches at 8 bases. Germline loops: CDR1 SGHTA, CDR2 FQGNSA. J was trimmed by 7 bases and V by 5 bases; bases with no gene match: 16. This CDR3 is built from 17 residues. CDR3 protein: CASSPQRRGLVSNEQFF. In DNA form, the CDR3 reads TGTGCCAGCAGCCCGCAAAGGCGGGGACTAGTATCTAATGAGCAGTTCTTC.

V and J are TRBV6-1 and TRBJ2-7, with TRBD1 identical over 9 bases. The V and J ends lost 6 bases and 2 bases, in that order; junction bases with no gene match: 14. The CDR3 has 17 amino acids. Germline values: CDR1 MNHNS, CDR2 SASEGT. The CDR3 nucleotides are TGTGCCAGCAGCCGCCTAACTACCGGGACAGGGACCTACGAGCAGTACTTC. This sequence encodes CASSRLTTGTGTYEQYF.

This clonotype was found a few times. This chain links TRBV4-1 with TRBJ2-5; D might be TRBD2 (6 bases). Trimming stripped 3 bases from V and 1 base from J, with 12 bases between. The CDR3 runs to 15 residues. Looked up from germline, CDR1 is MGHRA and CDR2 is YSYEKL. The CDR3 region has the DNA TGCGCCAGCAGCCAGCAACCGGGACTCCAAGAGACCCAGTACTTC. Residues: CASSQQPGLQETQYF.

The chain carries TRBV2 and TRBJ1-1, with TRBD1 identical over 11 bases. The ends lost 6 bases at V and 8 bases at J; junction bases unmatched: 5. The CDR3 is made up of 13 amino acids. Germline V CDR1 and CDR2: SNHLY, FYNNEI. The CDR3 DNA sequence: TGTGCCAGCAGGAGGACAGGGGGCGAGGAAGCTTTCTTT. Translating it yields CASRRTGGEEAFF.

V is TRBV3-1 and J is TRBJ2-7; 7 bases are shared with TRBD2. The CDR3 has 14 amino acids. CDR1 is LGHDT, CDR2 YNNKEL, per germline (reference sequence). J lost 6 bases, V lost 4 bases, and 9 bases had no gene match. The CDR3 sequence: CASSPGEGLSEQYF. Written as DNA, the CDR3 is TGTGCCAGCAGCCCTGGGGAGGGCTTAAGCGAGCAGTACTTC.

This clonotype turned up a few times. CDR3 sequence reads: CASSLRASGGGEQFF. The CDR3 DNA reads TGTGCCAGCAGCTTACGAGCTAGCGGGGGTGGTGAGCAGTTCTTC. The chain combines TRBV7-2 with TRBJ2-1; TRBD2 aligns across 10 bases. The CDR3 consists of 15 residues. The ends lost 2 bases at V and 9 bases at J; junction bases unmatched: 7. Per germline, CDR1 SGHTA and CDR2 FQGNSA.

V and J are TRBV28 and TRBJ2-3, with 8 nucleotides matching TRBD2. This CDR3 has 22 residues. Per germline, CDR1 MDHEN and CDR2 SYDVKM. The junction had 29 bases not matched to a gene; V was cut back by 5 bases and J by 4 bases. This chain's CDR3 is CASSTRTGGPGPIHYSADTQYF. Here the CDR3 DNA reads TGTGCCAGCAGTACCCGAACGGGGGGGCCAGGCCCAATCCATTATTCGGCAGATACGCAGTATTTT.

The chain carries TRBV7-9 and TRBJ2-7; D gene unclear. The CDR3 has 12 residues. V dropped 4 bases and J dropped 6 bases, with 10 bases sitting between them. The germline V gene encodes CDR1 SEHNR and CDR2 FQNEAQ (reference sequence). The CDR3 DNA follows: TGTGCCAGCAGCTCCTACCTATCCGAGCAGTACTTC. It yields the protein CASSSYLSEQYF. Complete variable domain (other parts from reference TRBV7-9 and TRBJ2-7): DTGVSQNPRHKITKRGQNVTFRCDPISEHNRLYWYRQTLGQGPEFLTYFQNEAQLEKSRLLSDRFSAERPKGSFSTLEIQRTEQGDSAMYLCASSSYLSEQYFGPGTRLTVT.

The chain carries TRBV24-1 and TRBJ2-5, with 8 bases lining up with TRBD1. The J segment lost 11 bases and the V segment lost 0 bases, leaving 10 bases of the junction unmatched. The CDR3 extends over 15 amino acids. In germline, CDR1 is KGHDR, CDR2 SFDVKD. This CDR3 is CATSDLVSGGDEQYF. DNA of the CDR3: TGTGCCACCAGTGATTTGGTGTCAGGGGGCGATGAGCAGTACTTC.

In its sample, this clonotype was seen a few times. This sequence joins TRBV2 and TRBJ2-3; 10 bases align to TRBD1. Germline CDR1 is SNHLY and CDR2 is FYNNEI. The junction had 9 bases not matched to a gene; V was cut back by 8 bases and J by 4 bases. This CDR3 contains 15 residues. For the CDR3, the DNA is TGTGCCAGCGGAGAACTGGGACAGGGGTCAGATACGCAGTATTTT. Translated, it gives CASGELGQGSDTQYF.

This chain uses TRBV10-3 with TRBJ1-2, with D maybe TRBD1 (5 bases). CDR3 length: 15 amino acids. The V gene lost 4 bases and the J gene lost 2 bases, with 14 bases spanning the gap. The germline CDR1 and CDR2 sequences are ENHRY and SYGVKD. The DNA of the CDR3 is TGTGCCATCAGTGTAAGGACAACTAACAACTATGGCTACACCTTC. Translating gives CAISVRTTNNYGYTF.